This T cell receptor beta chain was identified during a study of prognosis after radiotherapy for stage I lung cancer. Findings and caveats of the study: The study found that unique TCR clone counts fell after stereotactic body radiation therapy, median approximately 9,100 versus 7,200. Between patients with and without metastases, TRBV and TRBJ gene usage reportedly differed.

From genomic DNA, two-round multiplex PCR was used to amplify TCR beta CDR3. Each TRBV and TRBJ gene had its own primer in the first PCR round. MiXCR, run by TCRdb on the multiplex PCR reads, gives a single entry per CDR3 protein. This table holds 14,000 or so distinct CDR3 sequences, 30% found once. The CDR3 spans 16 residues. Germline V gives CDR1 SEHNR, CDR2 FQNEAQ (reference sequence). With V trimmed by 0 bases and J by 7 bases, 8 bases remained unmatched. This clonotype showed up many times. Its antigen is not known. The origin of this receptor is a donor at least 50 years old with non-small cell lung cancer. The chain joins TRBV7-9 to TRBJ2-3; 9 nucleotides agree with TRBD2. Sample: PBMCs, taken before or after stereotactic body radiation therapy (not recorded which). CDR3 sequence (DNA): TGTGCCAGCAGCTTAGCGCTGGCGGGGGGGGGGAATACGCAGTATTTT. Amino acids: CASSLALAGGGNTQYF. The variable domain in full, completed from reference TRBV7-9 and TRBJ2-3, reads DTGVSQNPRHKITKRGQNVTFRCDPISEHNRLYWYRQTLGQGPEFLTYFQNEAQLEKSRLLSDRFSAERPKGSFSTLEIQRTEQGDSAMYLCASSLALAGGGNTQYFGPGTRLTVL.